These 21 T cell receptor beta chains were sequenced from one sample in a study of T cell repertoires in cytomegalovirus infection. The antigens for these receptors are not known. TCRdb redid the calling of the reads with MiXCR, one entry per CDR3 protein. The data hold roughly 500,000 distinct CDR3 sequences, with about 39% observed a single time. Sequenced material: cultured PBMCs, taken from culture after CMV antigen stimulation. The receptors stem from a human donor in good health (CMV status not recorded). Some clones in this sample may be carry-over from other donors' samples.

This clonotype was recorded at least ten times. The rearrangement uses TRBV7-2 and TRBJ1-2, with D perhaps matching TRBD1 (6 bases). This CDR3 has 13 residues. Germline CDR1 and CDR2: SGHTA and FQGNSA. Trimming stripped 5 bases from V and 6 bases from J, with 13 bases between. CDR3 protein: CASSRRGSNGYTF. The CDR3 region has the DNA TGTGCCAGCAGCCGCAGGGGATCGAATGGCTACACCTTC.

On this clonotype itself: A junction boundary mismatches the germline segment, possibly from a read error. This chain links TRBV7-6 with TRBJ2-7; TRBD2 might be the D (6 bases). The CDR3 is made up of 13 amino acids. Germline values: CDR1 SGHVS, CDR2 FNYEAQ. For the CDR3, the DNA is TGTGCCAGCACCTTAGGGACTCCCTACGAGCAGTACTTC. It translates to CASTLGTPYEQYF.

The rearrangement uses TRBV28 and TRBJ1-2; D remains unclear. The V and J ends lost 8 bases and 8 bases respectively, with 15 bases between them. The CDR3 consists of 12 residues. Germline V gives CDR1 MDHEN, CDR2 SYDVKM. The CDR3 spells CASQREGRGYTF. The CDR3 DNA reads TGTGCCAGCCAGAGAGAAGGTCGGGGCTACACCTTC.

The chain combines TRBV7-9 with TRBJ2-1; D is unclear. The CDR3 sequence is 12 residues long. Trimming shortened V by 2 bases and J by 7 bases, and 6 bases separated the two germline ends. Germline CDR1 is SEHNR and CDR2 is FQNEAQ (reference sequence). CDR3 nucleotides: TGTGCCAGCAGCTTATTGATGAATGAGCAGTTCTTC. Its translation is CASSLLMNEQFF.

The chain has TRBV12-3 or TRBV12-4 and TRBJ2-7; D perhaps matches TRBD2 (6 bases). This CDR3 contains 13 residues. Trimming removed 6 bases at V and 4 bases at J, with 13 bases between. As DNA, the CDR3 is TGTGCCAGCAGGCTGACCGGGAGTTACGAGCAGTACTTC. Amino acids: CASRLTGSYEQYF.

This clonotype has just a few counts. V gene TRBV7-9 combines with J gene TRBJ1-1; D ambiguous. V was cut by 5 bases and J by 0 bases, with 7 bases left in between. In germline, CDR1 is SEHNR, CDR2 FQNEAQ (reference sequence). The CDR3 totals 13 residues. The CDR3 DNA follows: TGTGCCAGCAGCACAGCTATGAACACTGAAGCTTTCTTT. It specifies CASSTAMNTEAFF.

The chain couples TRBV14 to TRBJ1-1; 11 positions match TRBD1. Germline assignment: CDR1 SGHDN and CDR2 FVKESK. The trim removed 4 bases at V and 0 bases at J, leaving 7 bases unmatched. The CDR3 is 17 amino acids. This CDR3 is CASSLYGQGALNTEAFF. CDR3 sequence (DNA): TGTGCCAGCAGCCTCTACGGACAGGGGGCTTTGAACACTGAAGCTTTCTTT.

The chain carries TRBV2 and TRBJ2-6; D call uncertain. The CDR3 extends over 14 amino acids. CDR1 SNHLY and CDR2 FYNNEI come from the germline V gene. V shed 8 bases and J shed 3 bases, with 11 bases lying between them. The CDR3 coding sequence is TGTGCCAGCGATAGGTCAGGTGGGGCCAACGTCCTGACTTTC. It codes for CASDRSGGANVLTF.

In its sample, this clonotype was seen a few times. V gene TRBV5-4 combines with J gene TRBJ2-3; D gene ambiguous. The CDR3 runs to 14 residues. The V gene's germline CDR1 is SGHNT and CDR2 YYREEE (reference sequence). V was shortened by 4 bases and J by 2 bases, with 11 bases between the two germline ends. CDR3 sequence reads: CASSPVGLTDTQYF. DNA of the CDR3: TGTGCCAGCAGCCCAGTTGGTCTCACAGATACGCAGTATTTT.

V and J are TRBV12-3 or TRBV12-4 and TRBJ2-7, with 7 bases aligning to TRBD2. The CDR3 sequence is 14 residues long. J lost 4 bases, V lost 7 bases, and 10 bases had no gene match. The DNA of the CDR3 is TGTGCCAGCATTGATGGCGGGAGTGGATACGAGCAGTACTTC. It specifies CASIDGGSGYEQYF.

In its sample, this clonotype was seen many times. The rearrangement joins TRBV7-8 to TRBJ1-5; D call uncertain. CDR1 and CDR2 (germline): SGHVS, FQNEAQ. Between the trimmed V and J ends, which lost 4 bases and 0 bases, there was a span of 16 bases. The CDR3 extends over 17 amino acids. The CDR3 region is CASSSNRVLYSNQPQHF. CDR3 sequence (DNA): TGTGCCAGCAGCTCAAACCGGGTCCTATATAGCAATCAGCCCCAGCATTTT. The variable domain in full, completed from reference TRBV7-8 and TRBJ1-5, reads GAGVSQSPRYKVAKRGQDVALRCDPISGHVSLFWYQQALGQGPEFLTYFQNEAQLDKSGLPSDRFFAERPEGSVSTLKIQRTQQEDSAVYLCASSSNRVLYSNQPQHFGDGTRLSIL.

V is TRBV7-9 and J is TRBJ1-2, with 7 bases aligning to TRBD1. The J segment lost 4 bases and the V segment lost 5 bases, leaving 4 bases of the junction unmatched. Germline CDR1 SEHNR, CDR2 FQNEAQ (reference sequence). The CDR3 is 13 residues long. The CDR3 DNA reads TGTGCCAGCAGCCTACGGGACAGCTATGGCTACACCTTC. It yields the protein CASSLRDSYGYTF. The full variable domain, its missing parts supplied by reference TRBV7-9 and TRBJ1-2, is DTGVSQNPRHKITKRGQNVTFRCDPISEHNRLYWYRQTLGQGPEFLTYFQNEAQLEKSRLLSDRFSAERPKGSFSTLEIQRTEQGDSAMYLCASSLRDSYGYTFGSGTRLTVV.

The V and J genes are TRBV6-1 and TRBJ2-3; TRBD1 might be the D (6 bases). The V gene lost 1 base and the J gene lost 4 bases, with 12 bases spanning the gap. From germline, CDR1 is MNHNS and CDR2 SASEGT. This CDR3 has 15 amino acids. This CDR3 is CASSEGWGRSDTQYF. In nucleotides, the CDR3 is TGTGCCAGCAGTGAAGGGTGGGGGCGGTCAGATACGCAGTATTTT.

This clonotype was counted a few times. The chain links TRBV6-6 to TRBJ2-5; 10 bases agree with TRBD2. Germline trimming cut 5 bases from V and 4 bases from J; bases unmatched to any gene: 4. The CDR3 covers 14 residues. CDR1 is MNHNY and CDR2 is SVGAGI in the germline V gene (reference sequence). The CDR3 nucleotides read TGTGCCAGCAGTCCGCCTAGCGGGAGAGAGACCCAGTACTTC. It translates to CASSPPSGRETQYF.

The rearrangement uses TRBV7-2 and TRBJ2-3; D is uncertain. Germline CDR1 reads SGHTA; CDR2 reads FQGNSA. CDR3 length equals 14 residues. V lost 6 bases, J lost 1 base, and 11 bases lay in between. The CDR3, as DNA: TGTGCCAGCAGTGGAGAGTCGGGCACAGATACGCAGTATTTT. Encoded protein: CASSGESGTDTQYF.

This clonotype turned up a few times. The chain carries TRBV7-9 and TRBJ2-7, with 10 bases identical to TRBD2. CDR3 size: 14 residues. From germline, CDR1 is SEHNR and CDR2 FQNEAQ (reference sequence). Germline trimming cut 7 bases from V and 6 bases from J; bases unmatched to any gene: 9. CDR3 protein: CASTSLAGVSEQYF. The DNA for the CDR3 is TGTGCCAGCACCTCTCTAGCGGGGGTCTCCGAGCAGTACTTC.

The rearrangement joins TRBV20-1 to TRBJ2-7, with D perhaps assigned TRBD1 or TRBD2 (7 bases each). The CDR3 runs 15 residues. V lost 6 bases to trimming and J lost 6 bases, with 24 bases between them. CDR1 is DFQATT and CDR2 is SNEGSKA in the germline V gene (reference sequence). CDR3 sequence: CSARGGAYKGGEQYF. For the CDR3, the DNA is TGCAGTGCCAGGGGGGGTGCCTACAAAGGAGGCGAGCAGTACTTC.

CDR3 residues: CASSLMSQQFF. DNA for the CDR3: TGTGCCAGCAGCTTAATGTCTCAGCAGTTCTTC. The chain links TRBV7-2 to TRBJ2-1, with D hard to call. Trimming removed 2 bases from V and 11 bases from J, with 7 bases in between. The germline gives CDR1 SGHTA, CDR2 FQGNSA. The CDR3 sequence is 11 residues long.

V and J are TRBV7-2 and TRBJ2-5, with D possibly matching TRBD1 (6 bases). Looked up from germline, CDR1 is SGHTA and CDR2 is FQGNSA. The ends were cut back, 5 bases at V and 4 bases at J, with 17 bases in the middle. The CDR3 is 15 amino acids. CDR3 in DNA: TGTGCCAGCAGCACAGGGACACTGGGCCTAGAGACCCAGTACTTC. It encodes CASSTGTLGLETQYF.

V usage is TRBV7-8 and J usage is TRBJ2-1, with D perhaps matching TRBD1 (6 bases). Trimming stripped 2 bases from V and 0 bases from J, with 17 bases between. The CDR3 loop spans 18 amino acids. CDR1 SGHVS and CDR2 FQNEAQ come from the germline V gene. The CDR3 loop is CASSLRGIGLYSYNEQFF. CDR3 coding DNA: TGTGCCAGCAGCTTAAGGGGGATCGGCCTTTACTCCTACAATGAGCAGTTCTTC.

The table lists this clonotype with many counts. A read error may produce the germline difference seen at one junction end. The CDR3, as DNA: TGTGCCAGCAGCTACTCCTACAATGAGCAGTTCTTC. As protein: CASSYSYNEQFF. The chain employs TRBV6-2 or TRBV6-3 and TRBJ2-1; D gene uncertain. Germline V gives CDR1 MNHEY, CDR2 SVGEGT. This CDR3 contains 12 residues.